These T cell receptor beta chains were read from a single sample in a study of glioma-infiltrating T cells. TCRdb re-called the multiplex PCR reads through MiXCR, storing one row per CDR3 protein. The sample yields about 93,000 distinct CDR3 sequences, approximately 39% seen once. The source material was glioma tissue, nonneoplastic brain tissue, or PBMCs (not recorded which). The source of these receptors is a human donor with low-grade glioma or glioblastoma, undergoing nonglioma brain surgery, or in good health (not recorded which). The CDR3 runs from the conserved cysteine through the conserved F or W. The order of the fields is CDR3 protein, CDR3 DNA, J gene, clone size, D gene, V gene. A D gene is named only where the DNA matches it firmly. Some rows mark clone size as missing; the rest say once, few, many or name a class of expanded clone.

CDR3: CASSIGRQGAAAGANALTF
DNA: TGTGCCAGTAGTATAGGCAGGCAGGGGGCAGCGGCTGGGGCCAACGCCCTGACTTTC
J: TRBJ2-6
size: .
D: TRBD1
V: TRBV19

CDR3: CSAETSGTYEQYF
DNA: TGCAGTGCTGAGACTAGCGGGACCTACGAGCAGTACTTC
J: TRBJ2-7
size: many
D: TRBD2
V: TRBV20-1

CDR3: CASSASGPGELFF
DNA: TGCGCCAGCAGCGCTAGTGGGCCCGGGGAGCTGTTTTTT
J: TRBJ2-2
size: many
D: .
V: TRBV5-1

CDR3: CAGSTGRSWIYEQYF
DNA: TGTGCCGGCAGTACCGGACGGAGTTGGATATACGAGCAGTACTTC
J: TRBJ2-7
size: once
D: .
V: TRBV6-2/TRBV6-3

CDR3: CASSLGGGGYGYTF
DNA: TGTGCCAGCAGCTTAGGAGGGGGCGGCTATGGCTACACCTTC
J: TRBJ1-2
size: .
D: TRBD1
V: TRBV7-2

CDR3: CANSPESFPNYNYTF
DNA: TGCGCCAACAGCCCAGAGTCTTTCCCTAACTATAACTACACCTTC
J: TRBJ1-2
size: .
D: .
V: TRBV4-1

CDR3: CSAPSTGEGTQYF
DNA: TGCAGTGCCCCAAGTACAGGGGAAGGGACCCAGTACTTC
J: TRBJ2-5
size: many
D: TRBD1
V: TRBV20-1

CDR3: CASSQGGGLYF
DNA: TGTGCCAGCAGCCAAGGGGGAGGACTTTACTTC
J: TRBJ2-5
size: many
D: .
V: TRBV3-1

CDR3: CTAVGRFFTHTQYF
DNA: TGCACTGCCGTCGGCAGGTTCTTCACACATACGCAGTATTTT
J: TRBJ2-3
size: .
D: .
V: TRBV20-1

CDR3: CASTGLAGYSYNEQSF
DNA: TGTGCCAGCACCGGACTAGCGGGGTACTCCTATAATGAGCAGTCCTTC
J: TRBJ2-1
size: .
D: TRBD2
V: TRBV28

CDR3: CASSSPGTNYNYQFF
DNA: TGTGCCAGTAGTTCCCCCGGGACAAACTACAATTATCAGTTCTTC
J: TRBJ2-1
size: .
D: .
V: TRBV19

CDR3: CAWSESVGGGTIYF
DNA: TGTGCCTGGAGTGAGTCCGTGGGGGGAGGCACCATATATTTT
J: TRBJ1-3
size: .
D: .
V: TRBV30

CDR3: CSASDLAHEQYF
DNA: TGCAGTGCTAGTGACCTAGCCCACGAGCAGTACTTC
J: TRBJ2-7
size: many
D: .
V: TRBV20-1

CDR3: CASSRWGTSSYNEQFF
DNA: TGTGCCAGTAGTAGGTGGGGCACCAGCTCCTACAATGAGCAGTTCTTC
J: TRBJ2-1
size: many
D: .
V: TRBV19

CDR3: CASSLTENTEAFF
DNA: TGCGCCAGCAGCTTGACAGAGAACACTGAAGCTTTCTTT
J: TRBJ1-1
size: many
D: .
V: TRBV5-1

CDR3: CASGLSRNGIQCF
DNA: TGTGCCAGCGGTTTATCCAGGAATGGGATTCAGTGCTTC
J: TRBJ2-4
size: .
D: .
V: TRBV27

CDR3: CASSLGQARLINEQFF
DNA: TGTGCCAGCAGCCTCGGACAGGCACGGCTTATCAATGAGCAGTTCTTC
J: TRBJ2-1
size: many
D: TRBD1
V: TRBV14

CDR3: CASSHGQGYETQYF
DNA: TGTGCCAGCAGCCATGGACAGGGTTACGAGACCCAGTACTTC
J: TRBJ2-5
size: many
D: TRBD1
V: TRBV3-1

CDR3: CASSVSGTGGGPYEQYF
DNA: TGTGCCAGCAGCGTATCCGGGACAGGGGGAGGCCCCTACGAGCAGTACTTC
J: TRBJ2-7
size: .
D: TRBD1
V: TRBV9

CDR3: CASSEIGLQGTHYF
DNA: TGTGCCAGCAGTGAAATTGGGCTGCAAGGGACCCATTACTTC
J: TRBJ2-5
size: .
D: .
V: TRBV6-5

CDR3: CSARGEETQDF
DNA: TGCAGTGCTAGAGGTGAGGAGACCCAGGACTTC
J: TRBJ2-5
size: once
D: .
V: TRBV20-1

CDR3: CASSQLGRGLGYTF
DNA: TGTGCCAGCAGCCAGCTAGGCAGGGGGCTTGGCTACACCTTC
J: TRBJ1-2
size: many
D: TRBD1
V: TRBV14

CDR3: CASSIGYSGQPQHF
DNA: TGTGCCAGTAGTATTGGGTACAGTGGACAGCCCCAGCATTTT
J: TRBJ1-5
size: many
D: .
V: TRBV19

CDR3: CATSRALVTQYF
DNA: TGTGCCACCAGCAGAGCCCTAGTGACCCAGTACTTC
J: TRBJ2-5
size: .
D: .
V: TRBV15

CDR3: CASTSYGDWNQPQHF
DNA: TGTGCCAGTACCTCCTACGGGGATTGGAATCAGCCCCAGCATTTT
J: TRBJ1-5
size: many
D: .
V: TRBV19

CDR3: CATSRERRGSTEAFF
DNA: TGTGCCACCAGCAGAGAAAGGAGGGGGAGCACTGAAGCTTTCTTT
J: TRBJ1-1
size: many
D: .
V: TRBV15

CDR3: CASSLGSGYTF
DNA: TGCGCCAGCAGCCTAGGGAGTGGCTACACCTTC
J: TRBJ1-2
size: many
D: .
V: TRBV5-1

CDR3: CASSQEGQGHTGELFF
DNA: TGCGCCAGCAGCCAAGAGGGACAGGGTCACACCGGGGAGCTGTTTTTT
J: TRBJ2-2
size: many
D: TRBD1
V: TRBV4-3

CDR3: CASSPDRGDEKLFF
DNA: TGTGCAAGCAGTCCCGACAGGGGGGATGAAAAACTGTTTTTT
J: TRBJ1-4
size: once
D: TRBD1
V: TRBV28

CDR3: CAISLAGGSDEQFF
DNA: TGTGCCATCAGTTTAGCGGGAGGGTCGGATGAGCAGTTCTTC
J: TRBJ2-1
size: many
D: TRBD2
V: TRBV10-3

CDR3: CSVEAGAETQYF
DNA: TGCAGCGTTGAAGCCGGGGCGGAGACCCAGTACTTC
J: TRBJ2-5
size: many
D: .
V: TRBV29-1

CDR3: CASSVGQPYNEQFF
DNA: TGTGCCAGCAGCGTCGGACAACCCTACAATGAGCAGTTCTTC
J: TRBJ2-1
size: .
D: .
V: TRBV28

CDR3: CASSYSLGVAGAPTDTQYF
DNA: TGTGCCAGCAGTTACTCCCTGGGGGTAGCGGGAGCACCCACAGATACGCAGTATTTT
J: TRBJ2-3
size: .
D: TRBD2
V: TRBV6-5

CDR3: CASSLSGVTNTGELFF
DNA: TGCGCCAGCAGCTTGTCGGGGGTTACGAACACCGGGGAGCTGTTTTTT
J: TRBJ2-2
size: .
D: .
V: TRBV5-1

CDR3: CNASPQGAAEQYF
DNA: TGCAATGCTAGTCCCCAGGGGGCAGCCGAGCAGTACTTC
J: TRBJ2-7
size: once
D: TRBD1
V: TRBV20-1

CDR3: CASSVGATSGGRGEQYF
DNA: TGTGCCAGCAGCGTAGGGGCGACGTCGGGCGGGCGCGGCGAGCAGTACTTC
J: TRBJ2-7
size: few
D: .
V: TRBV9

CDR3: CASQGQGDQPQHF
DNA: TGTGCCAGCCAGGGACAGGGGGACCAGCCCCAGCATTTT
J: TRBJ1-5
size: many
D: TRBD1
V: TRBV2

CDR3: CASILTSGAYNEQFF
DNA: TGTGCCAGCATTCTAACTAGCGGAGCCTACAATGAGCAGTTCTTC
J: TRBJ2-1
size: many
D: TRBD2
V: TRBV6-1

CDR3: CASSQLLSTDTQYF
DNA: TGTGCCAGCAGCCAACTACTAAGCACAGATACGCAGTATTTT
J: TRBJ2-3
size: many
D: .
V: TRBV3-1

CDR3: CASSFARGTKEQYF
DNA: TGTGCCAGCAGTTTCGCTAGGGGGACCAAAGAGCAGTACTTC
J: TRBJ2-7
size: .
D: .
V: TRBV6-2/TRBV6-3

CDR3: CASGTWTGANVLTF
DNA: TGTGCCAGCGGTACGTGGACTGGGGCCAACGTCCTGACTTTC
J: TRBJ2-6
size: many
D: .
V: TRBV6-1

CDR3: CASSAESTATQYF
DNA: TGCGCCAGCAGCGCAGAATCCACAGCGACCCAGTACTTC
J: TRBJ2-5
size: many
D: .
V: TRBV5-1

CDR3: CASRNREGQETQYF
DNA: TGTGCCAGCAGGAATAGGGAGGGACAAGAGACCCAGTACTTC
J: TRBJ2-5
size: many
D: TRBD2
V: TRBV7-8

CDR3: CASIQDQIGGEKLFF
DNA: TGTGCCAGCATCCAAGATCAGATAGGAGGTGAAAAACTGTTTTTT
J: TRBJ1-4
size: .
D: .
V: TRBV3-1

CDR3: CASTPVNVLAEQYF
DNA: TGTGCCAGCACCCCCGTAAACGTCCTAGCTGAGCAGTATTTT
J: TRBJ2-3
size: .
D: .
V: TRBV6-2/TRBV6-3

CDR3: CASSEALLAGTDDGQFF
DNA: TGTGCCAGCAGTGAAGCGCTTCTGGCAGGGACGGACGATGGGCAGTTCTTC
J: TRBJ2-1
size: .
D: .
V: TRBV2

CDR3: CSAQDSIHQPQHF
DNA: TGCAGTGCTCAAGACAGTATCCATCAGCCCCAGCATTTT
J: TRBJ1-5
size: .
D: .
V: TRBV20-1

CDR3: CSARDHETSTDTQYF
DNA: TGCAGTGCTAGAGATCATGAGACTAGCACAGATACGCAGTATTTT
J: TRBJ2-3
size: many
D: .
V: TRBV20-1

CDR3: CASSPSVGLGTDTQYF
DNA: TGTGCCAGCAGCCCATCAGTCGGGCTCGGGACAGATACGCAGTATTTT
J: TRBJ2-3
size: many
D: .
V: TRBV7-2

CDR3: CAWRGRGYNQPQHF
DNA: TGTGCCTGGAGGGGCCGGGGTTACAATCAGCCCCAGCATTTT
J: TRBJ1-5
size: .
D: .
V: TRBV30

CDR3: CASSNRDRGNTGELFF
DNA: TGTGCCAGCAGTAACCGGGACAGGGGGAACACCGGGGAGCTGTTTTTT
J: TRBJ2-2
size: .
D: TRBD1
V: TRBV6-5

CDR3: CASSRGGWEGARGIEAFF
DNA: TGTGCCAGTAGTCGCGGGGGTTGGGAGGGGGCGAGGGGTATTGAAGCTTTCTTT
J: TRBJ1-1
size: many
D: TRBD1
V: TRBV19

CDR3: CASSGFGLDTQYF
DNA: TGTGCCAGCAGTGGGTTCGGTCTAGATACGCAGTATTTT
J: TRBJ2-3
size: many
D: .
V: TRBV27

CDR3: CASSPGAGFEQYF
DNA: TGTGCCAGCAGCCCGGGAGCGGGGTTTGAGCAGTACTTC
J: TRBJ2-7
size: many
D: TRBD2
V: TRBV11-2

CDR3: CSVAGGWNQPQHF
DNA: TGCAGCGTGGCAGGGGGCTGGAATCAGCCCCAGCATTTT
J: TRBJ1-5
size: many
D: TRBD1
V: TRBV29-1

CDR3: CASSLEPAWETQYF
DNA: TGCGCCAGCAGCTTGGAGCCAGCTTGGGAGACCCAGTACTTC
J: TRBJ2-5
size: many
D: .
V: TRBV5-1

CDR3: CSVETGDEAFF
DNA: TGCAGCGTTGAAACAGGGGATGAAGCTTTCTTT
J: TRBJ1-1
size: many
D: TRBD1
V: TRBV29-1

CDR3: CASSLATVVGESGDTQYF
DNA: TGCGCCAGCAGCTTGGCTACCGTGGTGGGAGAATCAGGAGATACGCAGTATTTT
J: TRBJ2-3
size: many
D: .
V: TRBV5-1

CDR3: CATSDPGGSTDTQYF
DNA: TGTGCCACCAGTGATCCAGGGGGAAGCACAGATACGCAGTATTTT
J: TRBJ2-3
size: many
D: TRBD1
V: TRBV24-1